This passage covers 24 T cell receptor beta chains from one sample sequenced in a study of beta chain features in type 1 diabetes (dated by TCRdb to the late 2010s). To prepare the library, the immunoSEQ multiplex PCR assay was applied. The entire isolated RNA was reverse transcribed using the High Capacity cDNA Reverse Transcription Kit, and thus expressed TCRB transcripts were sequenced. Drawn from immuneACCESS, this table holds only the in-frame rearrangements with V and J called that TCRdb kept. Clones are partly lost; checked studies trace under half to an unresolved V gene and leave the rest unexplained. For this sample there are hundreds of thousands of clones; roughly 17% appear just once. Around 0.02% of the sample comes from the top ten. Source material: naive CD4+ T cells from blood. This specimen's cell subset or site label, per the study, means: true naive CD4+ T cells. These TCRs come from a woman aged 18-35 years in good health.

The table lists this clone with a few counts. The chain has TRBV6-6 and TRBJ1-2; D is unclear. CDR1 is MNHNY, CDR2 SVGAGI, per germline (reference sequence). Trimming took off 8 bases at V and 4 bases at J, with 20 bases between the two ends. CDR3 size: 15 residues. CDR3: CASSDGRLAVYGYTF. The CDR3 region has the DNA TGTGCCAGCTCCGATGGGAGGTTGGCAGTCTATGGCTACACCTTC.

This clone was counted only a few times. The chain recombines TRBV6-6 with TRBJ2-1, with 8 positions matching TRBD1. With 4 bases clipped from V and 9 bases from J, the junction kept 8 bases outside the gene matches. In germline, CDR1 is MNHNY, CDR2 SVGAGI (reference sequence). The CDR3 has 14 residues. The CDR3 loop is CASSSRGQGTEQFF. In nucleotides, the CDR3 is TGTGCCAGCAGTTCCCGCGGACAGGGCACTGAGCAGTTCTTC.

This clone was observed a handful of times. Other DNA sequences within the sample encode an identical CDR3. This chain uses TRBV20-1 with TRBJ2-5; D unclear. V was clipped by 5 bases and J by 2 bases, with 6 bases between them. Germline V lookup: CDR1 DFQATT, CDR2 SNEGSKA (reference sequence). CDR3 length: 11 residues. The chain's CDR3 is CSASGQETQYF. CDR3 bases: TGCAGTGCTTCCGGTCAAGAGACCCAGTACTTC.

CDR3 amino acids: CASSWASGGETQYF. CDR3 nucleotide sequence: TGTGCCAGCAGTTGGGCTAGCGGGGGAGAGACCCAGTACTTC. This sequence joins TRBV6-6 and TRBJ2-5; 10 nucleotides agree with TRBD2. Per the germline V gene, CDR1 is MNHNY and CDR2 is SVGAGI (reference sequence). V was pared by 4 bases and J by 4 bases, with 3 bases of the junction left unmatched. The CDR3 consists of 14 residues.

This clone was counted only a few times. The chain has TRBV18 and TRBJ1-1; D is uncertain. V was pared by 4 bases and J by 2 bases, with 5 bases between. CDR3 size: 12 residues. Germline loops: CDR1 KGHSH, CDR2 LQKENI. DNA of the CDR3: TGTGCCAGCTCACAGCATAACACTGAAGCTTTCTTT. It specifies CASSQHNTEAFF.

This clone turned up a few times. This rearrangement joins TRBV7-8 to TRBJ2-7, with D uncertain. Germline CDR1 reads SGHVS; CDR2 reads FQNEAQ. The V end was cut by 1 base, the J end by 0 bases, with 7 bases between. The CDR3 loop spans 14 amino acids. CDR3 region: CASSLGSNSYEQYF. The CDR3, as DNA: TGTGCCAGCAGCTTAGGTAGCAACTCCTACGAGCAGTACTTC.

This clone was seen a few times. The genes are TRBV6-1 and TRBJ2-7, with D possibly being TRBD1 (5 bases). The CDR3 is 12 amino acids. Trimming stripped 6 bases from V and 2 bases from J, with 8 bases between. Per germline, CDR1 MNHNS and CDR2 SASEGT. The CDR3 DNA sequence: TGTGCCAGCAGGGACACTACCTACGAGCAGTACTTC. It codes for CASRDTTYEQYF.

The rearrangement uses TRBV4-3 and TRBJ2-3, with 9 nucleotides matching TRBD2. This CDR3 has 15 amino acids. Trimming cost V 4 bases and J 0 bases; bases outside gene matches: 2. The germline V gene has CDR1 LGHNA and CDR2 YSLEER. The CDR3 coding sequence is TGCGCCAGCAGCCTACTAGCGGGTAGCACAGATACGCAGTATTTT. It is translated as CASSLLAGSTDTQYF.

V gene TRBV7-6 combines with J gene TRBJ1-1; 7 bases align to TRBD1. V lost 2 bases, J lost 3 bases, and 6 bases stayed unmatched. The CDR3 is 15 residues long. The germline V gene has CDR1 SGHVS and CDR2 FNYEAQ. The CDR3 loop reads CASSLNYRGDTEAFF. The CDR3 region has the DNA TGTGCCAGCAGCTTAAACTACAGGGGAGACACTGAAGCTTTCTTT. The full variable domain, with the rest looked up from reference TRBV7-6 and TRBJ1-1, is GAGVSQSPRYKVTKRGQDVALRCDPISGHVSLYWYRQALGQGPEFLTYFNYEAQQDKSGLPNDRFSAERPEGSISTLTIQRTEQRDSAMYRCASSLNYRGDTEAFFGQGTRLTVV.

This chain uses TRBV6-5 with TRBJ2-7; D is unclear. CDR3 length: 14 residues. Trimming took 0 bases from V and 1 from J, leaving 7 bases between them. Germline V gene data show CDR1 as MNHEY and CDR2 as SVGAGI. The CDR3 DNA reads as TGTGCCAGCAGTTACTCTCGCCAGTCCTACGAGCAGTACTTC. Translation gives CASSYSRQSYEQYF.

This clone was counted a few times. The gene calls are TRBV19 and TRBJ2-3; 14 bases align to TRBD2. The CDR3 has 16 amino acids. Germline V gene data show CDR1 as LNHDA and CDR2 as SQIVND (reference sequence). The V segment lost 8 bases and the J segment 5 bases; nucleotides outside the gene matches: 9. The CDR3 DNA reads TGTGCCAGTTCTCGGATGGGACTAGCGGGAGTAGATACGCAGTATTTT. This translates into CASSRMGLAGVDTQYF.

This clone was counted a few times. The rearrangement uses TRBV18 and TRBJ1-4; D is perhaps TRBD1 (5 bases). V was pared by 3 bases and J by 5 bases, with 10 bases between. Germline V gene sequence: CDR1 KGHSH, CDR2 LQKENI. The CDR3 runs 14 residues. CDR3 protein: CASSPSQENEKLFF. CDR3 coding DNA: TGTGCCAGCTCACCGTCACAGGAGAATGAAAAACTGTTTTTT.

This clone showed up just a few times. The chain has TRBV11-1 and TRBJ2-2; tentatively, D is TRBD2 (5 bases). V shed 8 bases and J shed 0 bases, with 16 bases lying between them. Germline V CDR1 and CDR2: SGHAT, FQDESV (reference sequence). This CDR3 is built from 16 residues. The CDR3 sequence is CASVGVFGANTGELFF. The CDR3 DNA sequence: TGTGCCAGCGTCGGCGTTTTCGGGGCGAACACCGGGGAGCTGTTTTTT.

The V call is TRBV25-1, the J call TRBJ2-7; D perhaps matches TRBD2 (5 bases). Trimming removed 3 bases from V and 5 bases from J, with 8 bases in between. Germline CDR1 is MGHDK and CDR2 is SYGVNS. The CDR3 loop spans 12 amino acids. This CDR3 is CASSDRTHEQYF. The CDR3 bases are TGTGCCAGCAGTGACCGGACTCACGAGCAGTACTTC.

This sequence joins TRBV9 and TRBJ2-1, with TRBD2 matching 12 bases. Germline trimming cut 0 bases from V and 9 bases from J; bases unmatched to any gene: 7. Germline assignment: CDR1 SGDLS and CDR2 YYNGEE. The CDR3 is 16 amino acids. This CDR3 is CASSVEPSGRGIEQFF. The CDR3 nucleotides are TGTGCCAGCAGCGTAGAACCTAGCGGGAGGGGGATTGAGCAGTTCTTC.

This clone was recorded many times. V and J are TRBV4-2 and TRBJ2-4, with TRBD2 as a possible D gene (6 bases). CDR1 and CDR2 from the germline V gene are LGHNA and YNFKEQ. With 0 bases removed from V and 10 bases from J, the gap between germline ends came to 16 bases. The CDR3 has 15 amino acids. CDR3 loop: CASSQDPGLLRIQYF. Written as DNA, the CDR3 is TGTGCCAGCAGCCAAGATCCAGGACTACTGAGGATTCAGTACTTC.

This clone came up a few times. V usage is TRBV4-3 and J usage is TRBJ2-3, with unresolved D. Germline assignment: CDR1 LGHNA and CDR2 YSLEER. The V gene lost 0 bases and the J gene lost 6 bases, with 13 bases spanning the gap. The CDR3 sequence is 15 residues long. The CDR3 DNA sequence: TGCGCCAGCAGCCAAGATGTACTAAAGGCGGATACGCAGTATTTT. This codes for CASSQDVLKADTQYF.

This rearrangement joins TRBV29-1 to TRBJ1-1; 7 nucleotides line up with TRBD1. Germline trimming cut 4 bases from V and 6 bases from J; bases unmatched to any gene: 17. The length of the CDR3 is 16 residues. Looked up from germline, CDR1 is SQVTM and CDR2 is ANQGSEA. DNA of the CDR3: TGCAGCGTTGGGGGAGGGCCGACAGGGCTTTCTTCTGAAGCTTTCTTT. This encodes CSVGGGPTGLSSEAFF.

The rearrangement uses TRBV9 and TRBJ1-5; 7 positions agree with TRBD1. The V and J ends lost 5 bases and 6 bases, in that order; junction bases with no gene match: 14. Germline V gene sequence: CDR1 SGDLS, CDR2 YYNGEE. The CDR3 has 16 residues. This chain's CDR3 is CASSETGEGEIQPQHF. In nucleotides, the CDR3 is TGTGCCAGCAGTGAAACAGGGGAGGGCGAAATTCAGCCCCAGCATTTT. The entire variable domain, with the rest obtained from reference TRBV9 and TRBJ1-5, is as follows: DSGVTQTPKHLITATGQRVTLRCSPRSGDLSVYWYQQSLDQGLQFLIQYYNGEERAKGNILERFSAQQFPDLHSELNLSSLELGDSALYFCASSETGEGEIQPQHFGDGTRLSIL.

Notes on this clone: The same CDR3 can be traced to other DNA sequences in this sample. This CDR3 is CASSGNTEAFF. DNA for the CDR3: TGTGCCAGTAGTGGCAACACTGAAGCTTTCTTT. J is TRBJ1-1 and V is TRBV19; D ambiguous. Looked up from germline, CDR1 is LNHDA and CDR2 is SQIVND (reference sequence). The CDR3 spans 11 residues. Trimming took off 5 bases at V and 2 bases at J, with 3 bases between the two ends.

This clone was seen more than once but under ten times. The CDR3 here is CASSLSGSGRASSYNEQFF. The CDR3 DNA reads as TGTGCCAGCAGCTTATCGGGTAGCGGGAGGGCGAGCTCCTACAATGAGCAGTTCTTC. The rearrangement uses TRBV7-3 and TRBJ2-1, with 11 bases lining up with TRBD2. There are 19 residues in the CDR3. Germline V CDR1 and CDR2: SGHTA, FQGTGA. With V trimmed by 2 bases and J by 0 bases, 9 bases remained unmatched.

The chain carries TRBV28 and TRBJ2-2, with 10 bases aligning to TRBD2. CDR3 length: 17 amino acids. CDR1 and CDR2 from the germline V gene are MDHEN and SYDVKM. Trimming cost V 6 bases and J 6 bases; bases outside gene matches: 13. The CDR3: CASSLPTGTSDPGELFF. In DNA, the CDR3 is TGTGCCAGCAGCCTCCCTACCGGGACTAGCGACCCCGGGGAGCTGTTTTTT.

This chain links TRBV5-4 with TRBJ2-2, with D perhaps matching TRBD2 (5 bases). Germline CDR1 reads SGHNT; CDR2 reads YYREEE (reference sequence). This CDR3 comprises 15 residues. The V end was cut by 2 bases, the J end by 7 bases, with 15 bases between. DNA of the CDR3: TGTGCCAGCAGCTTTGGAGGAATAAGAGGCGGGGAGCTGTTTTTT. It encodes CASSFGGIRGGELFF.

In DNA, the CDR3 is TGCGCCAGCAGCCAAGATAGTCTTAACTATGGCTACACCTTC. This gives the protein CASSQDSLNYGYTF. The V and J genes are TRBV4-1 and TRBJ1-2; no clear D. Germline assignment: CDR1 MGHRA and CDR2 YSYEKL. V was clipped by 0 bases and J by 1 base, with 6 bases between them. CDR3 length: 14 amino acids.